The 26 T cell receptor beta chains presented below share a single source sample, sequenced in a study of PD-L1 blockade in urothelial cancer. The assay was immunoSEQ multiplex PCR, and TCRdb's table has in-frame clones only and misses some. Of about 49,000 clones in the sample, about four fifths were seen once. The sample's time point: pretreatment peripheral blood. This material consisted of PBMCs, taken around atezolizumab (anti-PD-L1) treatment. Receptor source: a man in his 70s with urothelial cancer.

This chain connects TRBV27 to TRBJ1-3, with D possibly matching TRBD1 (5 bases). With 0 bases removed from V and 2 bases from J, the gap between germline ends came to 8 bases. This CDR3 contains 15 residues. CDR1 and CDR2 from the germline V gene are MNHEY and SMNVEV (reference sequence). CDR3: CASSLSWGAGNTIYF. The CDR3 DNA is TGTGCCAGCAGTTTATCGTGGGGGGCTGGAAACACCATATATTTT.

The V gene is TRBV18, the J gene TRBJ2-3; a weak D match, TRBD2 (6 bases). The CDR3 consists of 17 residues. Germline CDR1 reads KGHSH; CDR2 reads LQKENI. Trimming removed 4 bases from V and 1 base from J, with 18 bases in between. The CDR3 loop reads CASSLGPSGSGTDTQYF. CDR3 sequence (DNA): TGTGCCAGCTCACTGGGGCCCTCCGGGAGCGGCACAGATACGCAGTATTTT.

The chain carries TRBV11-2 and TRBJ2-2; 12 bases map to TRBD2. The CDR3 runs to 17 residues. V shed 5 bases and J 0 bases; nucleotides not matched to a gene: 4. Germline V gene data show CDR1 as SGHAT and CDR2 as FQNNGV. CDR3 DNA sequence: TGTGCCAGCAGCCTGACTAGCGGGAGATCGAACACCGGGGAGCTGTTTTTT. Its translation is CASSLTSGRSNTGELFF.

This sequence joins TRBV11-2 and TRBJ2-5, with D tentatively TRBD1 (6 bases). This CDR3 has 13 residues. V shed 5 bases and J shed 5 bases, with 12 bases lying between them. The germline gives CDR1 SGHAT, CDR2 FQNNGV. In DNA, the CDR3 is TGTGCCAGCAGCCGGGGACAAAGGGAGACCCAGTACTTC. Translation: CASSRGQRETQYF.

As for this clone: This sample also contains other DNA sequences that code for the same CDR3. This CDR3 is CATSRGTGQETQYF. CDR3 DNA sequence: TGTGCCACCAGCAGAGGGACAGGGCAAGAGACCCAGTACTTC. The V and J genes are TRBV15 and TRBJ2-5; 8 positions match TRBD1. The CDR3 contains 14 residues. The germline V gene has CDR1 LNHNV and CDR2 YYDKDF (reference sequence). V lost 1 base to trimming and J lost 2 bases; unmatched junction nucleotides: 0.

The chain has TRBV5-6 and TRBJ2-2; D perhaps matches TRBD2 (6 bases). The germline V gene encodes CDR1 SGHDT and CDR2 YYEEEE. The CDR3 totals 16 residues. V lost 3 bases and J lost 3, with 15 bases in between. DNA for the CDR3: TGTGCCAGCAGCTACCGAGGTAGCGGATACACCGGGGAGCTGTTTTTT. Amino acid sequence: CASSYRGSGYTGELFF.

This clone was seen just once. The V call is TRBV4-1, the J call TRBJ2-3; TRBD1 aligns across 8 bases. V trimming: 1 base; J trimming: 5 bases; junction bases outside the gene matches: 2. Germline values: CDR1 MGHRA, CDR2 YSYEKL. There are 14 residues in the CDR3. CDR3 coding DNA: TGCGCCAGCAGCCAAGGGACAGGGAGAGATACGCAGTATTTT. It translates to CASSQGTGRDTQYF.

V and J are TRBV18 and TRBJ1-2; 8 bases agree with TRBD1. Trimming cost V 0 bases and J 6 bases; bases outside gene matches: 12. CDR1 is KGHSH and CDR2 is LQKENI in the germline V gene. This CDR3 spans 17 amino acids. CDR3 nucleotide sequence: TGTGCCAGCTCACCACCGGGACAGGAGCTCTCATCGGATGGCTACACCTTC. Amino acids: CASSPPGQELSSDGYTF. The whole variable domain, filled in from reference TRBV18 and TRBJ1-2, reads NAGVMQNPRHLVRRRGQEARLRCSPMKGHSHVYWYRQLPEEGLKFMVYLQKENIIDESGMPKERFSAEFPKEGPSILRIQQVVRGDSAAYFCASSPPGQELSSDGYTFGSGTRLTVV.

The chain uses TRBV10-3 and TRBJ1-1; 9 bases fit TRBD1. The CDR3 is made up of 14 amino acids. Unmatched junction bases numbered 7, after V lost 6 bases and J lost 5 bases. Germline CDR1 is ENHRY and CDR2 is SYGVKD. The CDR3 coding sequence is TGTGCCATCAGCTCGGGACAGGGTGAGACTGAAGCTTTCTTT. Translated, it gives CAISSGQGETEAFF.

This chain uses TRBV15 with TRBJ1-2; 7 nucleotides match TRBD1. The CDR3 is made up of 13 amino acids. The germline gives CDR1 LNHNV, CDR2 YYDKDF (reference sequence). The junction had 2 bases not matched to a gene; V was cut back by 3 bases and J by 4 bases. CDR3 protein: CATSSRDSYGYTF. CDR3 nucleotide sequence: TGTGCCACCAGCAGCCGGGACAGCTATGGCTACACCTTC.

The V call is TRBV19, the J call TRBJ1-6, with 8 bases aligning to TRBD1. The CDR3 sequence is 15 residues long. J was trimmed by 10 bases and V by 4 bases; bases with no gene match: 9. From germline, CDR1 is LNHDA and CDR2 SQIVND (reference sequence). The CDR3, as DNA: TGTGCCAGTAGTACAACGACAGGGGCGGGATCACCCCTCCACTTT. It specifies CASSTTTGAGSPLHF.

The rearrangement uses TRBV2 and TRBJ1-1; 8 bases line up with TRBD1. The CDR3 consists of 14 residues. Trimming took 5 bases from V and 6 from J; bases not matched to a gene: 8. Per the germline V gene, CDR1 is SNHLY and CDR2 is FYNNEI. The CDR3 region is CASSFDRGNSEAFF. The CDR3, as DNA: TGTGCCAGCAGTTTTGACAGGGGTAACTCTGAAGCTTTCTTT.

The CDR3 nucleotides read TGTGCCAGCAGCTTAAGCCTTAGCTCCTACGAGCAGTACTTC. Its protein is CASSLSLSSYEQYF. The chain is built from TRBV11-2 and TRBJ2-7; no reliable D call. Germline V CDR1 and CDR2: SGHAT, FQNNGV. Trimming removed 2 bases at V and 0 bases at J, with 8 bases between. The CDR3 has 14 residues.

This sequence joins TRBV19 and TRBJ2-7; the match to TRBD2 covers 15 bases. V dropped 3 bases and J dropped 5; count of bases not matched to a gene: 8. Germline loops: CDR1 LNHDA, CDR2 SQIVND (reference sequence). The length of the CDR3 is 17 residues. The DNA of the CDR3 is TGTGCCAGTAGTATGGGACTAGCGGGAGGCCGTCGGGACGAGCAGTACTTC. Encoded protein: CASSMGLAGGRRDEQYF.

The V and J genes are TRBV6-5 and TRBJ1-2, with TRBD1 matching 8 bases. Germline CDR1 reads MNHEY; CDR2 reads SVGAGI. V dropped 4 bases and J dropped 3; count of bases not matched to a gene: 4. The CDR3 contains 14 residues. The CDR3 region has the DNA TGTGCCAGCAGTTGGCGACAGGGGTACTATGGCTACACCTTC. Translation gives CASSWRQGYYGYTF.

This chain links TRBV14 with TRBJ1-1; no firm D call. This CDR3 has 13 residues. Per germline, CDR1 SGHDN and CDR2 FVKESK. Trimming took off 3 bases at V and 1 base at J, with 6 bases between the two ends. The CDR3 sequence is CASSHRPNTEAFF. For the CDR3, the DNA is TGTGCCAGCAGCCACAGGCCGAACACTGAAGCTTTCTTT.

The rearrangement links TRBV5-4 to TRBJ2-2, with 10 bases lining up with TRBD1. After removal of 4 bases from V and 4 bases from J, the junction contained 10 bases not matched to a gene. There are 17 residues in the CDR3. Germline CDR1 is SGHNT and CDR2 is YYREEE (reference sequence). In nucleotides, the CDR3 is TGTGCCAGCAGCGCACCGGGACAGGGGTCCACCACCGGGGAGCTGTTTTTT. It specifies CASSAPGQGSTTGELFF.

The chain employs TRBV5-6 and TRBJ1-2, with 10 bases lining up with TRBD1. The CDR3 is 15 residues long. Unmatched junction bases numbered 9, after V lost 7 bases and J lost 3 bases. Germline CDR1 reads SGHDT; CDR2 reads YYEEEE. In DNA form, the CDR3 reads TGTGCCAGCGGGACCGGGACAGGGGCCCACTATGGCTACACCTTC. This translates into CASGTGTGAHYGYTF.

This clone was seen once. The V and J genes are TRBV19 and TRBJ1-1; 8 positions agree with TRBD1. The V and J ends lost 2 bases and 10 bases, in that order; junction bases with no gene match: 6. This CDR3 spans 13 amino acids. Germline CDR1 and CDR2: LNHDA and SQIVND (reference sequence). CDR3 sequence (DNA): TGTGCCAGTAGTATAACGGGACAGGAGGGAGCTTTCTTT. Encoded protein: CASSITGQEGAFF.

The chain joins TRBV6-5 to TRBJ2-7; D ambiguous. Germline loops: CDR1 MNHEY, CDR2 SVGAGI. The V end was cut by 6 bases, the J end by 5 bases, with 8 bases between. The CDR3 has 11 residues. The CDR3 spells CASRYLDEQYF. The CDR3 coding sequence is TGTGCCAGCAGGTACCTCGACGAGCAGTACTTC.

The chain couples TRBV28 to TRBJ2-1, with TRBD1 identical over 7 bases. Germline CDR1 MDHEN, CDR2 SYDVKM. The CDR3 is 14 residues long. Trimming removed 7 bases from V and 7 bases from J; junction bases left unmatched: 10. The CDR3 loop is CASTLDRARNEQFF. CDR3 DNA: TGTGCCAGCACCCTCGACAGGGCGAGGAATGAGCAGTTCTTC. Full variable domain (remainder filled in from reference TRBV28 and TRBJ2-1): DVKVTQSSRYLVKRTGEKVFLECVQDMDHENMFWYRQDPGLGLRLIYFSYDVKMKEKGDIPEGYSVSREKKERFSLILESASTNQTSMYLCASTLDRARNEQFFGPGTRLTVL.

The V and J genes are TRBV28 and TRBJ2-3, with a tentative D call TRBD2 (6 bases). The germline CDR1 and CDR2 sequences are MDHEN and SYDVKM. The germline V and J ends were trimmed by 6 bases and 2 bases, with 12 bases remaining between them. CDR3 size: 14 residues. CDR3 loop: CASSPRGITDTQYF. The CDR3 nucleotides read TGTGCCAGCAGCCCCCGGGGGATCACAGATACGCAGTATTTT.

The chain recombines TRBV6-1 with TRBJ1-5; D uncertain. Germline CDR1 is MNHNS and CDR2 is SASEGT. The CDR3 sequence is 12 residues long. Trimming pared 3 bases from V and 5 bases from J, leaving 5 bases between. The CDR3 nucleotides read TGTGCCAGCAGTGAGGGAGATCAGCCCCAGCATTTT. Translating gives CASSEGDQPQHF.

The V and J genes are TRBV28 and TRBJ1-2; 8 nucleotides match TRBD1. CDR1 is MDHEN and CDR2 is SYDVKM in the germline V gene. With V trimmed by 5 bases and J by 4 bases, 3 bases remained unmatched. The CDR3 is 13 residues long. The CDR3 nucleotides read TGTGCCAGCAGTCGAGGACAGGGCTATGGCTACACCTTC. It yields the protein CASSRGQGYGYTF.

On this clone: A read error may produce the germline difference seen at one junction end. V and J are TRBV7-9 and TRBJ1-4, with 9 bases fitting TRBD1. The CDR3 sequence is 12 residues long. Looked up from germline, CDR1 is SEHNR and CDR2 is FQNEAQ (reference sequence). The CDR3 DNA reads TGTGCCAGCAGCCCGGGACAGGGCAAGGCTGTTTTT. It is translated as CASSPGQGKAVF.

This chain joins TRBV6-5 and TRBJ2-7; 7 nucleotides align to TRBD2. The CDR3 is 14 residues long. Per germline, CDR1 MNHEY and CDR2 SVGAGI. V was pared by 6 bases and J by 4 bases, with 9 bases of the junction left unmatched. As DNA, the CDR3 is TGTGCCAGCAGGGGGAGGGGAGGGTCGTACGAGCAGTACTTC. It encodes CASRGRGGSYEQYF.